This TCR beta chain was recorded in a study of persistence of HIV-infected CD4 T cells. Study-wide results and caveats: TCR analyses could not target the rare provirus-carrying CMV-responding cells.

The CDR3 has 18 residues. Germline V gives CDR1 LGHDT, CDR2 YNNKEL (reference sequence). V was clipped by 2 bases and J by 1 base; unmatched bases: 6. This clone was recorded a few times. The antigen remains undetermined. Overlapping HIV-1 Gag 15-mer peptides at 1 ug per peptide per mL were used. CD40L-negative CD69-negative CD45RO-high memory CD4+ T cells were sorted as populations depleted of antigen-responding cells. Plasma HIV-1 RNA stayed below 50 copies/mL for at least 4 years. Stimulated PBMCs had first been depleted of CD8+ T cells. Sequencing used immunoSEQ version 4 in survey mode. Each sample used up to roughly 1 ug genomic DNA diluted to around 10 ng/uL. Sequencing used immunoSEQ multiplex PCR; TCRdb keeps in-frame clones, though not all of them. The table includes around 30,000 clones, 82% detected once.

Sequenced material: CD4+ T cells sorted from PBMCs after approximately 19-hour stimulation, taken from a patient who received antiretroviral therapy. The sequence came from an adult woman with HIV who was CMV-seropositive. The chain has TRBV3-1 (or the pseudogene TRBV3-2) and TRBJ2-2; 11 bases are shared with TRBD1. Here the CDR3 reads CASSQLPGTGGNTGELFF. As DNA, the CDR3 is TGTGCCAGCAGCCAACTCCCCGGGACAGGGGGGAACACCGGGGAGCTGTTTTTT.